This T cell receptor (beta chain) originates from a study of T-cell reconstitution after alpha-beta-depleted transplantation in children. Unique molecular identifiers were used to barcode this TCRbeta library. TCRdb independently ran MiXCR on the PCR reads; one entry per CDR3 protein. The sample includes fewer than 550,000 distinct CDR3 sequences, 11% seen only once; the top ten take nearly 5.5%. Germline V lookup: CDR1 ENHRY, CDR2 SYGVKD. Trimming took off 3 bases at V and 2 bases at J, with 10 bases between the two ends. This CDR3 has 14 amino acids. The origin of this receptor is a human donor who donated a stem cell graft to a child with acute myeloid leukemia. The chain recombines TRBV10-3 with TRBJ2-5; D gene uncertain. The sample here was PBMCs from the stem cell graft donor, taken from the stem cell graft. The CDR3 reads CAISDGLDQETQYF. The CDR3 DNA follows: TGTGCCATCAGTGACGGGCTGGATCAAGAGACCCAGTACTTC.